The 27 T cell receptor beta chains listed next were all sequenced from one sample in a study of T cell changes during pregnancy in multiple sclerosis. Measured with immunoSEQ multiplex PCR; TCRdb has only the in-frame clones, and not every one. The sample contains some 89,000 clones, about 94% of which appear only once. The material was peripheral blood, obtained in the third trimester of pregnancy. The receptors originated from a female donor with multiple sclerosis, enrolled in a pregnancy study.

The chain couples TRBV27 to TRBJ2-7; TRBD2 aligns across 9 bases. V lost 2 bases, J lost 4 bases, and 6 bases stayed unmatched. The CDR3 sequence is 15 residues long. Germline lookup yields CDR1 MNHEY and CDR2 SMNVEV (reference sequence). CDR3: CASSLGLAGLYEQYF. The DNA of the CDR3 is TGTGCCAGCAGTTTAGGGCTAGCGGGACTTTACGAGCAGTACTTC.

The chain has TRBV19 and TRBJ2-3; the match to TRBD2 covers 8 bases. V gave up 10 bases and J gave up 4 bases; unmatched junction bases: 7. This CDR3 comprises 13 residues. Germline V lookup: CDR1 LNHDA, CDR2 SQIVND (reference sequence). CDR3 DNA: TGTGCCACCGGTTTAGCGGGGCCAGATACGCAGTATTTT. The encoded protein is CATGLAGPDTQYF.

The chain carries TRBV29-1 and TRBJ2-7; no firm D call. CDR3 length equals 13 residues. Germline CDR1 is SQVTM and CDR2 is ANQGSEA. V was cut by 6 bases and J by 3 bases, with 15 bases left in between. CDR3 protein: CSVTSASYYEQYF. DNA of the CDR3: TGCAGCGTCACCTCTGCCTCCTACTACGAGCAGTACTTC.

The rearrangement joins TRBV5-1 to TRBJ2-5; D unresolved. The V and J ends lost 0 bases and 2 bases respectively, with 8 bases between them. The CDR3 extends over 14 amino acids. CDR1 and CDR2 (germline): SGHRS, YFSETQ. This CDR3 reads CASSLGVGQETQYF. CDR3 sequence (DNA): TGCGCCAGCAGCTTGGGAGTCGGTCAAGAGACCCAGTACTTC.

The chain couples TRBV2 to TRBJ1-1; D not resolved. V lost 6 bases to trimming and J lost 1 base, with 12 bases between them. This CDR3 contains 14 residues. CDR1 is SNHLY and CDR2 is FYNNEI in the germline V gene. The CDR3 is CASRNGLANTEAFF. Written as DNA, the CDR3 is TGTGCCAGCAGAAACGGACTGGCGAACACTGAAGCTTTCTTT. The variable domain in full, with the rest retrieved from reference TRBV2 and TRBJ1-1, is EPEVTQTPSHQVTQMGQEVILRCVPISNHLYFYWYRQILGQKVEFLVSFYNNEISEKSEIFDDQFSVERPDGSNFTLKIRSTKLEDSAMYFCASRNGLANTEAFFGQGTRLTVV.

In DNA form, the CDR3 reads TGTGCCAGCAGCGTATGGGGGCACACCGGGGAGCTGTTTTTT. Its translation is CASSVWGHTGELFF. V gene TRBV9 combines with J gene TRBJ2-2; D is possibly TRBD1 (6 bases). The CDR3 contains 14 residues. Germline V CDR1 and CDR2: SGDLS, YYNGEE. The V and J ends lost 1 base and 3 bases respectively, with 7 bases between them.

J is TRBJ1-4 and V is TRBV18; perhaps TRBD1 as D (5 bases). V was trimmed by 3 bases and J by 6 bases, leaving 11 bases between them. This CDR3 has 14 amino acids. Germline values: CDR1 KGHSH, CDR2 LQKENI. The CDR3 spells CASSPVGGDEKLFF. CDR3 in DNA: TGTGCCAGCTCACCCGTCGGGGGAGATGAAAAACTGTTTTTT.

The chain uses TRBV2 and TRBJ1-4; the D is unclear. Germline-derived CDR1 and CDR2 are SNHLY and FYNNEI. There are 16 residues in the CDR3. Trimming removed 8 bases from V and 0 bases from J, with 16 bases in between. The DNA for the CDR3 is TGTGCCAGCGAGCGGGTTAAGGGCACAACTAATGAAAAACTGTTTTTT. As protein: CASERVKGTTNEKLFF.

The V and J genes are TRBV7-8 and TRBJ2-2; 10 bases are shared with TRBD2. J lost 1 base, V lost 5 bases, and 4 bases had no gene match. The CDR3 is made up of 16 amino acids. Germline CDR1 reads SGHVS; CDR2 reads FQNEAQ. The DNA for the CDR3 is TGTGCCAGCAGCCCGAGGACTAGCGGGAACACCGGGGAGCTGTTTTTT. As protein: CASSPRTSGNTGELFF.

CDR3 residues: CASSPSEGSYEQYF. As DNA, the CDR3 is TGTGCCAGCAGTCCTAGCGAAGGATCCTACGAGCAGTACTTC. This rearrangement joins TRBV27 to TRBJ2-7; a weak D match, TRBD2 (6 bases). V lost 5 bases to trimming and J lost 1 base, with 12 bases between them. The germline V gene encodes CDR1 MNHEY and CDR2 SMNVEV (reference sequence). The CDR3 covers 14 residues.

DNA of the CDR3: TGTGCCAGCAGCGTAGAAGGGGGGATCGTAGCGGGGAGTTACAATGAGCAGTTCTTC. Amino acids: CASSVEGGIVAGSYNEQFF. This rearrangement joins TRBV9 to TRBJ2-1; 8 nucleotides line up with TRBD2. The CDR3 extends over 19 amino acids. After removal of 0 bases from V and 4 bases from J, the junction contained 15 bases not matched to a gene. Germline values: CDR1 SGDLS, CDR2 YYNGEE. Variable domain in full (rest from reference TRBV9 and TRBJ2-1): DSGVTQTPKHLITATGQRVTLRCSPRSGDLSVYWYQQSLDQGLQFLIQYYNGEERAKGNILERFSAQQFPDLHSELNLSSLELGDSALYFCASSVEGGIVAGSYNEQFFGPGTRLTVL.

This chain joins TRBV7-2 and TRBJ1-6; the D gene is possibly TRBD1 (5 bases). V lost 5 bases and J lost 7, with 12 bases in between. The germline CDR1 and CDR2 sequences are SGHTA and FQGNSA. This CDR3 contains 14 residues. The CDR3, as DNA: TGTGCCAGCAGCCCCGGGGACTCGAATTCACCCCTCCACTTT. Translation gives CASSPGDSNSPLHF.

V gene TRBV6-1 combines with J gene TRBJ1-3; the D gene is possibly TRBD1 (6 bases). Per the germline V gene, CDR1 is MNHNS and CDR2 is SASEGT. The CDR3 is 13 residues long. Between the trimmed V and J ends, which lost 4 bases and 2 bases, there was a span of 6 bases. The CDR3 DNA sequence: TGTGCCAGCAGTGGGACAGCTGGAAACACCATATATTTT. Translating it yields CASSGTAGNTIYF.

The chain recombines TRBV11-2 with TRBJ2-1; TRBD2 agrees at 9 bases. The CDR3 is made up of 14 amino acids. V lost 6 bases and J lost 3; bases outside the gene matches: 3. Germline V lookup: CDR1 SGHAT, CDR2 FQNNGV. CDR3 region: CASRTSGVYNEQFF. Here the CDR3 DNA reads TGTGCCAGCAGGACTAGCGGCGTCTACAATGAGCAGTTCTTC.

The gene calls are TRBV5-4 and TRBJ1-1, with D hard to call. Per the germline V gene, CDR1 is SGHNT and CDR2 is YYREEE (reference sequence). The CDR3 length is 14 residues. Trimming removed 4 bases from V and 2 bases from J, with 12 bases in between. The CDR3 nucleotides read TGTGCCAGCAGCCGCGACAACGGAAACACTGAAGCTTTCTTT. It codes for CASSRDNGNTEAFF. Full variable domain (rest looked up from reference TRBV5-4 and TRBJ1-1): ETGVTQSPTHLIKTRGQQVTLRCSSQSGHNTVSWYQQALGQGPQFIFQYYREEENGRGNFPPRFSGLQFPNYSSELNVNALELDDSALYLCASSRDNGNTEAFFGQGTRLTVV.

J is TRBJ2-1 and V is TRBV7-8; 8 bases are a match to TRBD1. J lost 3 bases, V lost 2 bases, and 6 bases had no gene match. The CDR3 loop spans 16 amino acids. CDR1 and CDR2 (germline): SGHVS, FQNEAQ. The CDR3 protein is CASSLMHRGVYNEQFF. In DNA, the CDR3 is TGTGCCAGCAGCTTAATGCACAGGGGGGTCTACAATGAGCAGTTCTTC.

This rearrangement joins TRBV27 to TRBJ2-5, with D maybe TRBD1 (6 bases). CDR1 is MNHEY, CDR2 SMNVEV, per germline (reference sequence). Trimming left V 0 bases short and J 5 bases short, with 16 bases between. The CDR3 sequence is 16 residues long. As DNA, the CDR3 is TGTGCCAGCAGTTTATCTCGGCAGGGGTCGGGGGAGACCCAGTACTTC. Residues: CASSLSRQGSGETQYF.

Regarding this clone: In the same sample, other DNA sequences code for this CDR3. This chain joins TRBV29-1 and TRBJ1-1, with 7 nucleotides matching TRBD1. The CDR3 has 14 amino acids. With V trimmed by 7 bases and J by 5 bases, 13 bases remained unmatched. Germline CDR1 is SQVTM and CDR2 is ANQGSEA. The CDR3: CSATRQGSNTEAFF. CDR3 DNA sequence: TGCAGCGCCACAAGACAGGGCTCGAATACTGAAGCTTTCTTT.

This clone was detected only once. The rearrangement uses TRBV6-1 and TRBJ1-2; TRBD1 might be the D (6 bases). V dropped 3 bases and J dropped 4 bases, with 18 bases sitting between them. Germline lookup yields CDR1 MNHNS and CDR2 SASEGT. The CDR3 spans 16 residues. For the CDR3, the DNA is TGTGCCAGCAGTGATCAGACAGGAGATCTCTCCTATGGCTACACCTTC. It codes for CASSDQTGDLSYGYTF.

A few counts support this clone. The genes are TRBV7-9 and TRBJ1-1, with D possibly TRBD1 on 6 matching bases. V lost 1 base to trimming and J lost 6 bases, with 9 bases between them. The length of the CDR3 is 13 residues. Germline lookup yields CDR1 SEHNR and CDR2 FQNEAQ (reference sequence). CDR3: CASSLGDTPEAFF. The CDR3 nucleotides read TGTGCCAGCAGCTTAGGGGACACGCCTGAAGCTTTCTTT.

The chain's CDR3 is CAIQGAQSNTEAFF. In DNA form, the CDR3 reads TGTGCCATACAGGGGGCGCAGAGTAACACTGAAGCTTTCTTT. The rearrangement joins TRBV10-3 to TRBJ1-1; TRBD1 agrees at 9 bases. Germline V gives CDR1 ENHRY, CDR2 SYGVKD. The CDR3 extends over 14 amino acids. J gave up 2 bases and V 9 bases, and 7 bases lay outside the gene matches.

The rearrangement links TRBV7-2 to TRBJ2-5, with D uncertain. This CDR3 is built from 14 residues. The ends were cut back, 5 bases at V and 1 base at J, with 11 bases in the middle. Germline-derived CDR1 and CDR2 are SGHTA and FQGNSA. CDR3 nucleotides: TGTGCCAGCAGCCCCACTAAGCTCCAAGAGACCCAGTACTTC. Translating gives CASSPTKLQETQYF.

This CDR3 reads CASSPSSGEQFF. CDR3 in DNA: TGTGCCAGCAGCCCCTCTAGCGGTGAGCAGTTCTTC. The V call is TRBV6-5, the J call TRBJ2-1, with 7 bases lining up with TRBD2. The length of the CDR3 is 12 residues. V lost 6 bases, J lost 9 bases, and 5 bases stayed unmatched. From germline, CDR1 is MNHEY and CDR2 SVGAGI.

This clone was counted once. This chain links TRBV7-6 with TRBJ1-2; no clear D. Trimming pared 5 bases from V and 0 bases from J, leaving 13 bases between. The V gene's germline CDR1 is SGHVS and CDR2 FNYEAQ. The CDR3 covers 15 residues. CDR3 sequence (DNA): TGTGCCAGCAGCCCCTACCCTCCTTCTAACTATGGCTACACCTTC. It codes for CASSPYPPSNYGYTF.

The CDR3 spells CASSLDPQNNQPQHF. The CDR3 bases are TGCGCCAGCAGCTTGGACCCCCAGAACAATCAGCCCCAGCATTTT. The chain is built from TRBV5-1 and TRBJ1-5, with unresolved D. The CDR3 totals 15 residues. The V end lost 0 bases, the J end lost 3 bases, and 10 bases lay between the germline ends. Per the germline V gene, CDR1 is SGHRS and CDR2 is YFSETQ.

In nucleotides, the CDR3 is TGTGCCAGCAGCGGGCGGGCAGGCTACAATGAGCAGTTCTTC. Amino acid sequence: CASSGRAGYNEQFF. The chain recombines TRBV9 with TRBJ2-1; a weak D match, TRBD2 (5 bases). The CDR3 contains 14 residues. Per germline, CDR1 SGDLS and CDR2 YYNGEE. V was clipped by 3 bases and J by 3 bases, with 10 bases between them.

Concerning this clone itself: Other nucleotide sequences in the sample specify the same CDR3. This sequence joins TRBV4-2 and TRBJ2-3, with TRBD2 matching over 8 bases. Trimming at V came to 0 bases and at J to 6 bases, leaving 5 bases not matched to a gene. Germline values: CDR1 LGHNA, CDR2 YNFKEQ. The length of the CDR3 is 15 residues. Here the CDR3 DNA reads TGTGCCAGCAGCCAAGATCGGGGGGGGCCGGATACGCAGTATTTT. Amino acids: CASSQDRGGPDTQYF.